The TCR beta chain under discussion was sequenced for a study of blood T cell repertoires in COVID-19. Turning to the study itself: Sites across the United States, Italy and Spain contributed samples from acute and convalescent COVID-19.

Clones were sequenced by immunoSEQ multiplex PCR, and TCRdb holds only the in-frame ones, with some missing. The table lists 100,000 to 150,000 clones, about 74% of them singletons. Germline CDR1 reads LGHDT; CDR2 reads YNNKEL (reference sequence). V shed 2 bases and J shed 8 bases, with 9 bases lying between them. The CDR3 is 13 residues long. This TCR derives from an older man with COVID-19, enrolled during active disease. The specimen sequenced was peripheral blood. The chain has TRBV3-1 (or the pseudogene TRBV3-2) and TRBJ2-2; D uncertain. CDR3 nucleotides: TGTGCCAGCAGCCAAAGCGCCCCGGGGGAGCTGTTTTTT. This codes for CASSQSAPGELFF.